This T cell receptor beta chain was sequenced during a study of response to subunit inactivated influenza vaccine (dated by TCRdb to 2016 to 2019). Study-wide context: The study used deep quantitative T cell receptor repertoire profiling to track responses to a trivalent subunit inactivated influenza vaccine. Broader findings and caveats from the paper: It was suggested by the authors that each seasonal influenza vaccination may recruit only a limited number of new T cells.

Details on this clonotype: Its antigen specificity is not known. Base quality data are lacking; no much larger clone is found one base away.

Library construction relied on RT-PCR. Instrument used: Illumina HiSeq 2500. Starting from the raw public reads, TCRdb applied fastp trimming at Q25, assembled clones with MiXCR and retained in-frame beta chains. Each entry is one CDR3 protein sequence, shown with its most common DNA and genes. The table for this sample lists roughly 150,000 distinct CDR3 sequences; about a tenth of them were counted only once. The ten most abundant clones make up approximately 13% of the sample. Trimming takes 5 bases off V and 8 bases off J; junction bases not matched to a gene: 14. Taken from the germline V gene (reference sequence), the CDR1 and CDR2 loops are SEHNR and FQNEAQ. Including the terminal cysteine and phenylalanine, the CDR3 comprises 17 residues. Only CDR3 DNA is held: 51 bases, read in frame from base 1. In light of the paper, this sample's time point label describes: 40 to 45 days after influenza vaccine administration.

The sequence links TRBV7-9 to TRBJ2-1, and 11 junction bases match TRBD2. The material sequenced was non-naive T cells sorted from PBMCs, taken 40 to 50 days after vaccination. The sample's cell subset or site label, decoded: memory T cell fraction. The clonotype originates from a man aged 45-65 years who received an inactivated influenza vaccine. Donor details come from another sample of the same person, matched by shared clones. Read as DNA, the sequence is TGTGCCAGCAGCCGGTTGGGACTAGCGGTGGGGGGCGATGAGCAGTTCTTC. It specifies CASSRLGLAVGGDEQFF.